A single sample gave rise to the 26 T cell receptor beta chains below, sequenced in a study of cytomegalovirus exposure and HLA in healthy donors. PCR used 60 Vbeta primers and 13 Jbeta primers. Method: immunoSEQ multiplex PCR; TCRdb's copy keeps in-frame clones and lacks some. Of 65,000 to 100,000 clones listed, roughly 70% are singletons. Sample: PBMCs. The receptors stem from a man in his forties in good health and CMV-seronegative.

The chain couples TRBV15 to TRBJ2-7, with D perhaps TRBD2 (5 bases). Germline lookup yields CDR1 LNHNV and CDR2 YYDKDF (reference sequence). Deletions cut 4 bases from V and 0 bases from J, with 16 bases between. The CDR3 sequence is 16 residues long. The CDR3 sequence is CATSMELHEGSYEQYF. The CDR3 DNA sequence: TGTGCCACCAGCATGGAGCTCCATGAGGGCTCCTACGAGCAGTACTTC. Full variable domain (rest looked up from reference TRBV15 and TRBJ2-7): DAMVIQNPRYQVTQFGKPVTLSCSQTLNHNVMYWYQQKSSQAPKLLFHYYDKDFNNEADTPDNFQSRRPNTSFCFLDIRSPGLGDTAMYLCATSMELHEGSYEQYFGPGTRLTVT.

The J gene is TRBJ2-5, the V gene TRBV28; D unclear. The germline CDR1 and CDR2 sequences are MDHEN and SYDVKM. V lost 7 bases, J lost 1 base, and 10 bases lay in between. This CDR3 comprises 13 residues. The chain's CDR3 is CASTADGQETQYF. In nucleotides, the CDR3 is TGTGCCAGCACCGCGGATGGCCAAGAGACCCAGTACTTC.

V and J are TRBV5-6 and TRBJ1-3; 7 bases are a match to TRBD1. Germline CDR1 and CDR2: SGHDT and YYEEEE. V dropped 0 bases and J dropped 3; count of bases not matched to a gene: 0. The CDR3 runs 14 residues. CDR3 protein: CASSLGQGGNTIYF. The CDR3 bases are TGTGCCAGCAGCTTGGGACAGGGTGGAAACACCATATATTTT.

This clone showed up just a few times. The rearrangement uses TRBV5-8 and TRBJ2-5, with D possibly being TRBD1 (6 bases). Germline loops: CDR1 SGHTS, CDR2 YDEGEE. The ends were cut back, 3 bases at V and 5 bases at J, with 11 bases in the middle. The length of the CDR3 is 13 residues. The CDR3 spells CASSSQGVETQYF. Written as DNA, the CDR3 is TGTGCCAGCAGCTCACAGGGAGTGGAGACCCAGTACTTC.

The J gene is TRBJ2-3, the V gene TRBV4-2; 7 nucleotides align to TRBD1. Trimming cost V 3 bases and J 3 bases; bases outside gene matches: 12. The CDR3 covers 17 residues. Germline V gene lookup returns CDR1 LGHNA and CDR2 YNFKEQ. The CDR3 DNA reads as TGTGCCAGCAGCCAGGGGTTACAGGGGAAGAAAACAGATACGCAGTATTTT. Translation gives CASSQGLQGKKTDTQYF.

The CDR3 DNA is TGTGCCAGCAGCGGCTGGGGACAGGGGGCAGGCGAGCAGTACTTC. The encoded protein is CASSGWGQGAGEQYF. This chain uses TRBV2 with TRBJ2-7, with TRBD1 matching 12 bases. Per germline, CDR1 SNHLY and CDR2 FYNNEI. CDR3 length: 15 amino acids. V was clipped by 6 bases and J by 6 bases; unmatched bases: 9.

A single count supports this clone. This rearrangement joins TRBV7-2 to TRBJ1-6; D call uncertain. The CDR3 loop spans 13 amino acids. Per germline, CDR1 SGHTA and CDR2 FQGNSA. Trimming removed 8 bases from V and 11 bases from J, with 16 bases in between. CDR3 protein: CASDLERIPPLHF. CDR3 DNA: TGTGCCAGCGACCTTGAGAGGATACCACCCCTCCACTTT.

The J gene is TRBJ1-4, the V gene TRBV7-3, with TRBD1 matching 10 bases. There are 16 residues in the CDR3. Trimming removed 11 bases from V and 7 bases from J; junction bases left unmatched: 16. Germline loops: CDR1 SGHTA, CDR2 FQGTGA. This CDR3 reads CASEETGGSSSEKLFF. CDR3 bases: TGTGCCTCAGAGGAGACAGGGGGCTCCTCTAGTGAAAAACTGTTTTTT.

The chain carries TRBV7-9 and TRBJ2-7; TRBD1 aligns across 7 bases. Germline V CDR1 and CDR2: SEHNR, FQNEAQ (reference sequence). V gave up 3 bases and J gave up 2 bases; unmatched junction bases: 7. The CDR3 has 15 amino acids. CDR3 region: CASSFRGQETYEQYF. CDR3 DNA sequence: TGTGCCAGCAGCTTTCGAGGACAGGAGACCTACGAGCAGTACTTC. Supplemented by reference TRBV7-9 and TRBJ2-7, the full variable domain reads DTGVSQNPRHKITKRGQNVTFRCDPISEHNRLYWYRQTLGQGPEFLTYFQNEAQLEKSRLLSDRFSAERPKGSFSTLEIQRTEQGDSAMYLCASSFRGQETYEQYFGPGTRLTVT.

V gene TRBV15 combines with J gene TRBJ1-2; TRBD1 is a possible D gene (5 bases). CDR1 and CDR2 (germline): LNHNV, YYDKDF (reference sequence). Trimming stripped 6 bases from V and 5 bases from J, with 7 bases between. The CDR3 sequence is 11 residues long. The CDR3 loop reads CATSQGYGYTF. The CDR3 nucleotides read TGTGCCACCAGTCAGGGATATGGCTACACCTTC. Drawing the rest from reference TRBV15 and TRBJ1-2, the complete variable domain is DAMVIQNPRYQVTQFGKPVTLSCSQTLNHNVMYWYQQKSSQAPKLLFHYYDKDFNNEADTPDNFQSRRPNTSFCFLDIRSPGLGDTAMYLCATSQGYGYTFGSGTRLTVV.

This clone was counted a single time. The V and J genes are TRBV14 and TRBJ2-2; unclear D gene. V was pared by 3 bases and J by 4 bases, with 6 bases between. Germline V gene sequence: CDR1 SGHDN, CDR2 FVKESK. This CDR3 region has 13 residues. This chain's CDR3 is CASSQAFTGELFF. In DNA form, the CDR3 reads TGTGCCAGCAGCCAGGCCTTCACCGGGGAGCTGTTTTTT.

This chain uses TRBV4-3 with TRBJ2-7; 8 positions match TRBD2. CDR3 length: 17 amino acids. Germline V gives CDR1 LGHNA, CDR2 YSLEER. V was pared by 1 base and J by 2 bases, with 10 bases of the junction left unmatched. CDR3 nucleotide sequence: TGCGCCAGCAGCCAAGCCCCAGCGGGGGCCCGTACCTACGAGCAGTACTTC. It encodes CASSQAPAGARTYEQYF.

The chain is built from TRBV27 and TRBJ1-4; 11 nucleotides agree with TRBD1. Germline V gene sequence: CDR1 MNHEY, CDR2 SMNVEV (reference sequence). V gave up 4 bases and J gave up 7 bases; unmatched junction bases: 8. The CDR3 has 16 amino acids. CDR3 sequence: CASSSSRGTGGEKLFF. The DNA for the CDR3 is TGTGCCAGCAGTTCCAGTCGAGGGACAGGGGGTGAAAAACTGTTTTTT.

The genes are TRBV15 and TRBJ2-5, with a possible D match to TRBD2 (5 bases). Germline CDR1 LNHNV, CDR2 YYDKDF (reference sequence). There are 11 residues in the CDR3. Trimming removed 8 bases from V and 7 bases from J, with 11 bases in between. CDR3 loop: CATAGAGTQYF. CDR3 in DNA: TGTGCCACCGCGGGCGCGGGGACCCAGTACTTC.

The table lists this clone with a few counts. The chain employs TRBV4-1 and TRBJ2-3, with 7 bases identical to TRBD2. CDR1 and CDR2 from the germline V gene are MGHRA and YSYEKL. This CDR3 contains 16 residues. Losses at the gene ends were 0 bases for V and 3 bases for J; bases not matched to a gene: 6. The CDR3: CASSQEWGGVTDTQYF. The DNA of the CDR3 is TGCGCCAGCAGCCAAGAATGGGGGGGAGTGACAGATACGCAGTATTTT.

This clone occurred a few times. The chain has TRBV4-3 and TRBJ2-1; TRBD2 matches at 8 bases. Germline assignment: CDR1 LGHNA and CDR2 YSLEER. The ends lost 3 bases at V and 0 bases at J; junction bases unmatched: 13. This CDR3 has 19 amino acids. This chain's CDR3 is CASSQGASGGGSSYNEQFF. The CDR3 nucleotides are TGCGCCAGCAGCCAGGGGGCTTCTGGCGGGGGGAGCTCCTACAATGAGCAGTTCTTC.

The chain recombines TRBV7-8 with TRBJ1-1; D possibly corresponds to TRBD1 (6 bases). The CDR3 loop spans 14 amino acids. CDR1 and CDR2 (germline): SGHVS, FQNEAQ. Trimming left V 1 base short and J 6 bases short, with 12 bases between. The CDR3 spells CASSLEGGVAEAFF. CDR3 coding DNA: TGTGCCAGCAGCTTAGAGGGGGGGGTCGCTGAAGCTTTCTTT.

CDR3 in amino acids: CASTGQGFGEAFF. Written as DNA, the CDR3 is TGTGCCAGCACTGGGCAGGGGTTCGGTGAAGCTTTCTTT. The chain has TRBV28 and TRBJ1-1; D may be TRBD1 (6 bases). CDR1 is MDHEN, CDR2 SYDVKM, per germline. Deletions cut 7 bases from V and 7 bases from J, with 16 bases between. The CDR3 consists of 13 residues.

The rearrangement links TRBV28 to TRBJ1-5, with D perhaps matching TRBD1 (6 bases). Trimming took off 4 bases at V and 4 bases at J, with 14 bases between the two ends. The CDR3 has 15 residues. The germline gives CDR1 MDHEN, CDR2 SYDVKM. The CDR3 coding sequence is TGTGCCAGCAGTTCCCGGGACATTTCTAATCAGCCCCAGCATTTT. Encoded protein: CASSSRDISNQPQHF.

This rearrangement joins TRBV4-2 to TRBJ2-7, with D possibly TRBD2 on 6 matching bases. The ends were cut back, 3 bases at V and 4 bases at J, with 16 bases in the middle. The length of the CDR3 is 15 residues. Germline V lookup: CDR1 LGHNA, CDR2 YNFKEQ. DNA for the CDR3: TGTGCCAGCAGCCACAGGATCGAGGGAGGTTACGAGCAGTACTTC. The encoded protein is CASSHRIEGGYEQYF.

The rearrangement links TRBV30 to TRBJ1-2; perhaps TRBD1 as D (5 bases). The CDR3 contains 13 residues. V shed 3 bases and J shed 6 bases, with 14 bases lying between them. Germline assignment: CDR1 GTSNPN and CDR2 SVGIG (reference sequence). The CDR3 sequence is CAWSYGGGNGYTF. The CDR3 nucleotides read TGTGCCTGGAGCTATGGGGGAGGGAATGGCTACACCTTC.

The V gene is TRBV2, the J gene TRBJ2-1; D is ambiguous. In germline, CDR1 is SNHLY, CDR2 FYNNEI. There are 14 residues in the CDR3. V dropped 1 base and J dropped 12 bases, with 16 bases sitting between them. CDR3 DNA: TGTGCCAGCAGTGAAGGTCATATATCCCTAGGGCAGTTCTTC. Translated: CASSEGHISLGQFF.

This chain connects TRBV18 to TRBJ2-7, with TRBD2 identical over 13 bases. CDR1 KGHSH and CDR2 LQKENI come from the germline V gene. The CDR3 totals 19 residues. Losses at the gene ends were 1 base for V and 4 bases for J; bases not matched to a gene: 13. CDR3 amino acids: CASSPQLPGLAGARYEQYF. Written as DNA, the CDR3 is TGTGCCAGCTCACCACAACTCCCAGGACTAGCGGGGGCGAGATACGAGCAGTACTTC.

V usage is TRBV28 and J usage is TRBJ1-2; D is perhaps TRBD1 (5 bases). This CDR3 spans 14 amino acids. CDR1 is MDHEN, CDR2 SYDVKM, per germline. Trimming stripped 3 bases from V and 8 bases from J, with 16 bases between. This CDR3 is CASSFRRGARGYTF. CDR3 coding DNA: TGTGCCAGCAGTTTTAGAAGGGGCGCTCGGGGCTACACCTTC.

Comments on this clone: Since the CDR3 does not end with the conserved phenylalanine or tryptophan, this likely comes from a read error. The rearrangement joins TRBV4-1 to TRBJ2-7; TRBD1 agrees at 9 bases. This CDR3 spans 15 amino acids. With 0 bases clipped from V and 7 bases from J, the junction kept 7 bases outside the gene matches. The germline gives CDR1 MGHRA, CDR2 YSYEKL. In nucleotides, the CDR3 is TGCGCCAGCAGCCAAGATAGGACAGGGGTCAGGGAGCAGTACTCC. It is translated as CASSQDRTGVREQYS.

Only a few counts were recorded for this clone. The chain links TRBV7-9 to TRBJ1-6; no reliable D call. Trimming pared 5 bases from V and 3 bases from J, leaving 14 bases between. Germline V lookup: CDR1 SEHNR, CDR2 FQNEAQ (reference sequence). The CDR3 has 16 residues. For the CDR3, the DNA is TGTGCCAGCAGCCTCTTTAGGACTTTCTATAATTCACCCCTCCACTTT. This encodes CASSLFRTFYNSPLHF.